These 5 T cell receptor beta chains originate from one sample sequenced in a study of cytomegalovirus exposure and HLA in healthy donors. In the PCR, 60 Vbeta and 13 Jbeta primers were used. The assay was immunoSEQ multiplex PCR, and TCRdb's table has in-frame clones only and misses some. Found here are about 130,000 clones, 73% of them singletons; the top ten hold approximately 4.8%. Sequenced material: PBMCs. The receptors stem from a man between 60 and 75 years old in good health and CMV-seropositive.

This clone showed up just once. DNA for the CDR3: TGTGCCAGCAGTTTACAGGGGGCCAACGAGCAGTACTTC. Translated, it gives CASSLQGANEQYF. The chain carries TRBV2 and TRBJ2-7, with 9 positions matching TRBD1. CDR1 SNHLY and CDR2 FYNNEI come from the germline V gene. The CDR3 loop spans 13 amino acids. V gave up 5 bases and J gave up 5 bases; unmatched junction bases: 4.

The J gene is TRBJ2-3, the V gene TRBV27; a weak D match, TRBD2 (6 bases). The CDR3 consists of 11 residues. Germline-derived CDR1 and CDR2 are MNHEY and SMNVEV (reference sequence). V shed 8 bases and J shed 3 bases, with 6 bases lying between them. CDR3 coding DNA: TGTGCCAGCGGGGGGACAGATACGCAGTATTTT. Its translation: CASGGTDTQYF.

The gene calls are TRBV7-9 and TRBJ2-5, with 13 positions matching TRBD2. CDR3 length: 18 amino acids. With 1 base clipped from V and 5 bases from J, the junction kept 10 bases outside the gene matches. Germline-derived CDR1 and CDR2 are SEHNR and FQNEAQ (reference sequence). This chain's CDR3 is CASSLVLLAGGLMETQYF. The CDR3 DNA reads as TGTGCCAGCAGCTTAGTTTTACTAGCGGGGGGGCTGATGGAGACCCAGTACTTC.

The CDR3 region has the DNA TGTGCCAGTAGGGGCGGGGTGTGGGGGAATGAGCAGTTCTTC. Translation: CASRGGVWGNEQFF. J is TRBJ2-1 and V is TRBV19, with D possibly matching TRBD2 (6 bases). V was cut by 6 bases and J by 7 bases, with 16 bases left in between. The CDR3 is 14 amino acids. Germline loops: CDR1 LNHDA, CDR2 SQIVND (reference sequence).

The chain links TRBV9 to TRBJ1-1; possibly TRBD1 for D (5 bases). CDR3 size: 14 residues. Germline V gene lookup returns CDR1 SGDLS and CDR2 YYNGEE. V lost 0 bases and J 3 bases, leaving 9 bases between the germline ends. DNA for the CDR3: TGTGCCAGCAGCGTAGTCCAGGGTTACACTGAAGCTTTCTTT. Encoded protein: CASSVVQGYTEAFF.